This T cell receptor (beta chain) was retrieved from a study of long-term antiretroviral therapy in people with HIV. Sequencing used immunoSEQ v3.0 at survey level. This table comes from immunoSEQ multiplex PCR, and its TCRdb copy is limited to in-frame clones, with some not included. The table records tens of thousands of clones, about four fifths of them present only once. The V end was cut by 1 base, the J end by 4 bases, with 14 bases between. The CDR3 extends over 16 amino acids. Germline V gene sequence: CDR1 SGHDT, CDR2 YYEEEE. Every donor had one or more pre-ART and two or more post-ART PBMC samples. Treatment of all HIV participants took place in the United States.

This specimen was unsorted PBMCs, taken 0.2 years after starting antiretroviral therapy. V is TRBV5-6 and J is TRBJ1-4, with a tentative D call TRBD1 (6 bases). This TCR derives from a woman in her 30s with HIV. The CDR3 spells CASSLMGGQINEKLFF. The CDR3 DNA is TGTGCCAGCAGCTTGATGGGCGGACAGATTAATGAAAAACTGTTTTTT.